What follows are 24 T cell receptor beta chains derived from one specimen sequenced in a study of shared clonotypes between healthy human individuals. Method: immunoSEQ multiplex PCR; TCRdb's copy keeps in-frame clones and lacks some. The sample has 2 million to 3 million clones; approximately 93% are singletons. What was sequenced was naive CD4+ T cells from PBMCs. The subset here: CD45RA+ positively selected. The receptors stem from a man between 18 and 29 years old in good health. Some clones in this sample may be carry-over from other donors' samples.

V gene TRBV28 combines with J gene TRBJ2-7; 7 positions agree with TRBD1. Germline V CDR1 and CDR2: MDHEN, SYDVKM. The V gene end was trimmed by 3 bases and the J gene end by 7 bases; junction bases not matched to a gene: 12. The CDR3 runs 15 residues. The CDR3 DNA sequence: TGTGCCAGCAGTTTTCACGACAGGGCCTTCGCGGAGCAGTACTTC. It yields the protein CASSFHDRAFAEQYF.

As to this clone: Other DNA sequences of this sample code for an identical CDR3. The V gene is TRBV5-1, the J gene TRBJ2-2; 13 nucleotides line up with TRBD2. The CDR3 runs to 16 residues. The germline V gene has CDR1 SGHRS and CDR2 YFSETQ. V was clipped by 3 bases and J by 1 base; unmatched bases: 0. The DNA of the CDR3 is TGCGCCAGCAGCTGGACTAGCGGGGGGAACACCGGGGAGCTGTTTTTT. Translating gives CASSWTSGGNTGELFF.

The V gene is TRBV15, the J gene TRBJ2-1; TRBD2 aligns across 12 bases. The CDR3 covers 19 residues. The V and J ends lost 3 bases and 7 bases, in that order; junction bases with no gene match: 16. Germline-derived CDR1 and CDR2 are LNHNV and YYDKDF (reference sequence). CDR3 sequence reads: CATSSPLGLAGGGSNEQFF. CDR3 nucleotide sequence: TGTGCCACCAGCAGCCCCCTGGGGCTAGCGGGAGGGGGTTCGAATGAGCAGTTCTTC. The variable domain in full, completed from reference TRBV15 and TRBJ2-1, reads DAMVIQNPRYQVTQFGKPVTLSCSQTLNHNVMYWYQQKSSQAPKLLFHYYDKDFNNEADTPDNFQSRRPNTSFCFLDIRSPGLGDTAMYLCATSSPLGLAGGGSNEQFFGPGTRLTVL.

The chain uses TRBV2 and TRBJ1-2; weak D call: TRBD1 (5 bases). The germline gives CDR1 SNHLY, CDR2 FYNNEI. The CDR3 totals 13 residues. Deletions cut 7 bases from V and 4 bases from J, with 13 bases between. This CDR3 reads CASTGQTIYGYTF. In DNA form, the CDR3 reads TGTGCCAGCACGGGGCAGACTATCTATGGCTACACCTTC.

This clone appeared once. The chain combines TRBV7-9 with TRBJ1-2; 7 bases are a match to TRBD1. The V segment lost 2 bases and the J segment 4 bases; nucleotides outside the gene matches: 10. Germline CDR1 SEHNR, CDR2 FQNEAQ (reference sequence). This CDR3 region has 16 residues. The CDR3 nucleotides read TGTGCCAGCAGCTTACGGGGACAGCCCTCCAGCTATGGCTACACCTTC. Its protein is CASSLRGQPSSYGYTF.

V usage is TRBV7-9 and J usage is TRBJ2-1; D not resolved. Germline V lookup: CDR1 SEHNR, CDR2 FQNEAQ (reference sequence). Trimming removed 4 bases from V and 7 bases from J, with 8 bases in between. This CDR3 is 12 amino acids long. CDR3 loop: CASSYGLNEQFF. CDR3 bases: TGTGCCAGCAGCTACGGGCTAAATGAGCAGTTCTTC. Full variable domain (rest looked up from reference TRBV7-9 and TRBJ2-1): DTGVSQNPRHKITKRGQNVTFRCDPISEHNRLYWYRQTLGQGPEFLTYFQNEAQLEKSRLLSDRFSAERPKGSFSTLEIQRTEQGDSAMYLCASSYGLNEQFFGPGTRLTVL.

J is TRBJ2-5 and V is TRBV25-1, with D tentatively TRBD2 (6 bases). Trimming shortened V by 5 bases and J by 11 bases, and 18 bases separated the two germline ends. The CDR3 contains 13 residues. Germline V gives CDR1 MGHDK, CDR2 SYGVNS. In DNA form, the CDR3 reads TGTGCCAGCAGTCTACCGCCGGGGGAAGAGCAGTACTTC. It codes for CASSLPPGEEQYF.

This sequence joins TRBV5-6 and TRBJ2-7; TRBD2 aligns across 7 bases. Unmatched junction bases numbered 7, after V lost 1 base and J lost 3 bases. The germline V gene has CDR1 SGHDT and CDR2 YYEEEE. The CDR3 sequence is 15 residues long. CDR3 bases: TGTGCCAGCAGCTTGATGGCGGGGGTTGACTACGAGCAGTACTTC. This encodes CASSLMAGVDYEQYF.

In its sample, this clone was seen a few times. The J gene is TRBJ1-1, the V gene TRBV5-1, with D possibly being TRBD1 (5 bases). V lost 4 bases to trimming and J lost 4 bases, with 11 bases between them. Germline lookup yields CDR1 SGHRS and CDR2 YFSETQ. The CDR3 spans 13 residues. CDR3 region: CASSVRAGTEAFF. The CDR3 DNA is TGCGCCAGCAGCGTCAGGGCGGGCACTGAAGCTTTCTTT.

The V gene is TRBV28, the J gene TRBJ2-3; 8 bases line up with TRBD1. Losses at the gene ends were 1 base for V and 3 bases for J; bases not matched to a gene: 12. The CDR3 length is 18 residues. The germline CDR1 and CDR2 sequences are MDHEN and SYDVKM. CDR3 region: CASSLLSPSGGTTDTQYF. CDR3 nucleotides: TGTGCCAGCAGTTTATTATCCCCGTCAGGGGGCACGACAGATACGCAGTATTTT.

Concerning this clone itself: Additional DNA sequences in this sample encode the identical CDR3. The chain links TRBV5-8 to TRBJ1-5; TRBD1 matches 8 bases. The germline V gene encodes CDR1 SGHTS and CDR2 YDEGEE. V lost 0 bases, J lost 0 bases, and 8 bases stayed unmatched. The CDR3 has 18 residues. CDR3: CASSLGQGAGYSNQPQHF. The CDR3 coding sequence is TGTGCCAGCAGCTTGGGGCAGGGGGCCGGATATAGCAATCAGCCCCAGCATTTT.

This clone was recorded a few times. CDR3 nucleotide sequence: TGTGCCAGCAGCTTTGACAGCAATCAGCCCCAGCATTTT. Translated: CASSFDSNQPQHF. The chain combines TRBV7-6 with TRBJ1-5; D is uncertain. This CDR3 contains 13 residues. Trimming left V 3 bases short and J 1 base short, with 4 bases between. The germline V gene encodes CDR1 SGHVS and CDR2 FNYEAQ.

This rearrangement joins TRBV7-2 to TRBJ1-5; no clear D gene. The germline gives CDR1 SGHTA, CDR2 FQGNSA. The CDR3 consists of 17 residues. V lost 5 bases and J 0 bases, leaving 17 bases between the germline ends. The CDR3 protein is CASSLDFGAYSNQPQHF. CDR3 nucleotides: TGTGCCAGCAGCCTCGATTTCGGCGCCTATAGCAATCAGCCCCAGCATTTT.

The rearrangement joins TRBV27 to TRBJ2-7, with TRBD2 matching 7 bases. The ends lost 5 bases at V and 2 bases at J; junction bases unmatched: 9. The CDR3 runs 15 residues. Germline V CDR1 and CDR2: MNHEY, SMNVEV (reference sequence). Here the CDR3 DNA reads TGTGCCAGCAGTACCCAACTAGCGAATACCTACGAGCAGTACTTC. It codes for CASSTQLANTYEQYF.

The chain employs TRBV15 and TRBJ2-1; 10 bases agree with TRBD2. The germline gives CDR1 LNHNV, CDR2 YYDKDF (reference sequence). The V segment lost 3 bases and the J segment 6 bases; nucleotides outside the gene matches: 5. The CDR3 loop spans 15 amino acids. CDR3 sequence (DNA): TGTGCCACCAGCAGGACTATAGCGGGAGGCAATGAGCAGTTCTTC. Its protein is CATSRTIAGGNEQFF.

The rearrangement links TRBV19 to TRBJ2-7; 8 bases align to TRBD1. The CDR3 is made up of 13 amino acids. V was clipped by 0 bases and J by 7 bases; unmatched bases: 2. Germline V gene sequence: CDR1 LNHDA, CDR2 SQIVND (reference sequence). CDR3 loop: CASSIDRGPEQYF. Here the CDR3 DNA reads TGTGCCAGTAGTATAGACAGGGGGCCGGAGCAGTACTTC.

The chain recombines TRBV6-5 with TRBJ1-1, with TRBD1 matching over 7 bases. Germline V lookup: CDR1 MNHEY, CDR2 SVGAGI. The CDR3 sequence is 15 residues long. Unmatched junction bases numbered 4, after V lost 2 bases and J lost 1 base. CDR3 amino acids: CASSYRDRRNTEAFF. The CDR3 bases are TGTGCCAGCAGTTACCGGGACAGAAGGAACACTGAAGCTTTCTTT.

The J gene is TRBJ1-4, the V gene TRBV6-1, with D unresolved. The CDR3 loop spans 14 amino acids. The germline V and J ends were trimmed by 7 bases and 8 bases, with 17 bases remaining between them. Germline V gene lookup returns CDR1 MNHNS and CDR2 SASEGT. The CDR3 nucleotides are TGTGCCAGCACCCAAGCCCTGGCGGGGGAAAAACTGTTTTTT. It codes for CASTQALAGEKLFF.

The chain recombines TRBV28 with TRBJ1-2; 10 nucleotides line up with TRBD1. V was clipped by 2 bases and J by 4 bases; unmatched bases: 10. Germline CDR1 and CDR2: MDHEN and SYDVKM. The CDR3 extends over 17 amino acids. CDR3 nucleotide sequence: TGTGCCAGCAGTTTACTTGGGACAGGGGATCTTGTCTATGGCTACACCTTC. Translation: CASSLLGTGDLVYGYTF.

J is TRBJ1-1 and V is TRBV6-4; the match to TRBD1 covers 9 bases. The CDR3 extends over 14 amino acids. Per germline, CDR1 MRHNA and CDR2 SNTAGT. With 2 bases clipped from V and 4 bases from J, the junction kept 2 bases outside the gene matches. Here the CDR3 reads CASSDVQGATEAFF. The DNA for the CDR3 is TGTGCCAGCAGTGACGTACAGGGGGCCACTGAAGCTTTCTTT.

About this clone: The sample holds other DNA sequences that translate to the same CDR3. CDR3 in DNA: TGCGCCAGCAGCTTGGGGCAGTATAGCAATCAGCCCCAGCATTTT. Translating gives CASSLGQYSNQPQHF. The chain couples TRBV5-1 to TRBJ1-5; D is unclear. Germline V gene lookup returns CDR1 SGHRS and CDR2 YFSETQ. The CDR3 spans 15 residues. Trimming removed 0 bases from V and 0 bases from J, with 7 bases in between.

The V call is TRBV5-1, the J call TRBJ2-2, with 8 bases identical to TRBD2. Trimming cost V 0 bases and J 4 bases; bases outside gene matches: 5. The CDR3 consists of 16 residues. CDR1 SGHRS and CDR2 YFSETQ come from the germline V gene. The CDR3 spells CASSLGSSGPTGELFF. CDR3 nucleotides: TGCGCCAGCAGCTTGGGGTCTAGCGGGCCCACCGGGGAGCTGTTTTTT.

This sequence joins TRBV10-3 and TRBJ2-5; D is perhaps TRBD2 (6 bases). Trimming stripped 10 bases from V and 1 base from J, with 10 bases between. The CDR3 is 12 residues long. CDR1 is ENHRY and CDR2 is SYGVKD in the germline V gene. CDR3 bases: TGTGCCACCGGGAGTCCCCAAGAGACCCAGTACTTC. It translates to CATGSPQETQYF.

This chain uses TRBV7-2 with TRBJ2-1, with a weak D call TRBD1 (5 bases). The V end lost 5 bases, the J end lost 6 bases, and 8 bases lay between the germline ends. There are 12 residues in the CDR3. From germline, CDR1 is SGHTA and CDR2 FQGNSA. This CDR3 is CASSARGNEQFF. The CDR3 DNA reads TGTGCCAGCAGCGCAAGGGGCAATGAGCAGTTCTTC. The whole variable domain, remainder taken from reference TRBV7-2 and TRBJ2-1, is GAGVSQSPSNKVTEKGKDVELRCDPISGHTALYWYRQSLGQGLEFLIYFQGNSAPDKSGLPSDRFSAERTGGSVSTLTIQRTQQEDSAVYLCASSARGNEQFFGPGTRLTVL.